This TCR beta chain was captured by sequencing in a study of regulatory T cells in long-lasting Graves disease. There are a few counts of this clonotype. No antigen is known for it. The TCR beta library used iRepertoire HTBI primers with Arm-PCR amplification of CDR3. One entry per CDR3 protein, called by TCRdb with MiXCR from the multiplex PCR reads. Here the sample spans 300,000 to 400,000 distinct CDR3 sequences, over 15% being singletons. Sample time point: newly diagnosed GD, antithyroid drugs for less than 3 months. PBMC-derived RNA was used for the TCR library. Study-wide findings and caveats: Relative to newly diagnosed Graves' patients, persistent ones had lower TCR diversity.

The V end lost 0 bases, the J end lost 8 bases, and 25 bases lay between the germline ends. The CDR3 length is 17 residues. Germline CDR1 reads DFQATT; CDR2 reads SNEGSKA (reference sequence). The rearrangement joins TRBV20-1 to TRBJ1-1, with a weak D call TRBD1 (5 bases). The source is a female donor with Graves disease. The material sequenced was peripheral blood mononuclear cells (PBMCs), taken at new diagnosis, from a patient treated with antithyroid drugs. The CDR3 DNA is TGCAGTGCTAGAGAGTCCCCCGCAGATCGGGGCGATCAGGAAGCTTTCTTT. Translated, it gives CSARESPADRGDQEAFF.